This T cell receptor beta chain comes out of a study of cytomegalovirus exposure and HLA in healthy donors. The CDR3 is made up of 13 amino acids. Trimming removed 4 bases at V and 4 bases at J, with 11 bases between. In germline, CDR1 is SGHNT, CDR2 YYREEE (reference sequence). Use of 60 Vbeta and 13 Jbeta primers characterized the PCR. Sequencing was performed with immunoSEQ multiplex PCR; in TCRdb, only in-frame clones are kept and a portion is missing. The sample has roughly 180,000 clones, 80% to 90% seen once. The receptor comes from a woman aged 18-29 years in good health and CMV-seronegative. Specimen: PBMCs. The J gene is TRBJ1-2, the V gene TRBV5-4; D not certain. CDR3 region: CASSLDQSYGYTF. As DNA, the CDR3 is TGTGCCAGCAGCCTAGACCAGTCCTATGGCTACACCTTC. Full variable domain (outside the CDR3, taken from reference TRBV5-4 and TRBJ1-2): ETGVTQSPTHLIKTRGQQVTLRCSSQSGHNTVSWYQQALGQGPQFIFQYYREEENGRGNFPPRFSGLQFPNYSSELNVNALELDDSALYLCASSLDQSYGYTFGSGTRLTVV.